This TCR beta chain was profiled in a study of blood T cells in healthy people across ages. This CDR3 is built from 13 residues. Germline V CDR1 and CDR2: SEHNR, FQNEAQ (reference sequence). V was pared by 5 bases and J by 5 bases, with 11 bases between. For the second PCR, which ran for about 7 to 11 cycles, a sample-barcoded 5' primer and a J-beta primer mix were used. TCRdb re-called the 5' RACE reads through MiXCR, storing one row per CDR3 protein. The data show approximately 800,000 distinct CDR3 sequences, with roughly 25% seen just once and 2.5% to 3.5% held by the top ten. This sample also belongs to another study, concerning T cells of mothers and their children.

The sequence was collected from a boy younger than 18 in good health. The chain recombines TRBV7-9 with TRBJ2-3; D ambiguous. Material for sequencing was blood. The CDR3 region has the DNA TGTGCCAGCAGCACAATCGGTATAGATACGCAGTATTTT. Translated: CASSTIGIDTQYF.